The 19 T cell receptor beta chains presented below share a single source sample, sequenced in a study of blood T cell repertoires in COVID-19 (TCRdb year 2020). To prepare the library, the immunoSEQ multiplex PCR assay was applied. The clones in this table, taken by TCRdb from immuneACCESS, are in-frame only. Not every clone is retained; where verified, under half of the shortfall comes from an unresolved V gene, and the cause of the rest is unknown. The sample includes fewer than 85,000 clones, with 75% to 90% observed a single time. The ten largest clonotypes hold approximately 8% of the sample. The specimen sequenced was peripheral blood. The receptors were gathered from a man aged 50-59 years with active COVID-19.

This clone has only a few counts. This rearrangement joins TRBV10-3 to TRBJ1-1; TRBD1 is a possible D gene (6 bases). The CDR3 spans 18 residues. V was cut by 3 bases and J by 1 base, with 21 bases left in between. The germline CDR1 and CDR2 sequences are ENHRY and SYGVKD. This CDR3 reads CAISDRDNRITKNTEAFF. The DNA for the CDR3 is TGTGCCATCAGTGACAGGGACAATCGGATAACTAAGAACACTGAAGCTTTCTTT.

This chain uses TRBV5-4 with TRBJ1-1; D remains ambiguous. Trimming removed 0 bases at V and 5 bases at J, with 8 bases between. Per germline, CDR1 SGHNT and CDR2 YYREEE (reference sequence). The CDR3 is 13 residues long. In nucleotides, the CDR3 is TGTGCCAGCAGCTTGGGAGGTCGGACTGAAGCTTTCTTT. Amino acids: CASSLGGRTEAFF.

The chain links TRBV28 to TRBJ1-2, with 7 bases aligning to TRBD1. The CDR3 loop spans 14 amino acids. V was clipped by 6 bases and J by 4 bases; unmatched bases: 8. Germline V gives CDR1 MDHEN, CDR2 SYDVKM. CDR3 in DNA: TGTGCCAGCAGGGATACAGGGGAAGCCTATGGCTACACCTTC. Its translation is CASRDTGEAYGYTF.

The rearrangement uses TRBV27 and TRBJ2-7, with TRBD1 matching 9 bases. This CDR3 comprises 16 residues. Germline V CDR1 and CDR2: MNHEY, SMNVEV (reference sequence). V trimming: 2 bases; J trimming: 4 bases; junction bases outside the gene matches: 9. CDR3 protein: CASSLRSGTGYYEQYF. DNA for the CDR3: TGTGCCAGCAGTTTAAGGTCAGGGACAGGGTATTACGAGCAGTACTTC.

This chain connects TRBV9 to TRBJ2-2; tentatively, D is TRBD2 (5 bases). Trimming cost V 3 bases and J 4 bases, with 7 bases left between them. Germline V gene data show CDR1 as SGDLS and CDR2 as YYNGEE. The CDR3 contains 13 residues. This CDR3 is CASSGTVTGELFF. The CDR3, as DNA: TGTGCCAGCAGCGGGACTGTCACCGGGGAGCTGTTTTTT. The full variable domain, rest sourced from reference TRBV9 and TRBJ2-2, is DSGVTQTPKHLITATGQRVTLRCSPRSGDLSVYWYQQSLDQGLQFLIQYYNGEERAKGNILERFSAQQFPDLHSELNLSSLELGDSALYFCASSGTVTGELFFGEGSRLTVL.

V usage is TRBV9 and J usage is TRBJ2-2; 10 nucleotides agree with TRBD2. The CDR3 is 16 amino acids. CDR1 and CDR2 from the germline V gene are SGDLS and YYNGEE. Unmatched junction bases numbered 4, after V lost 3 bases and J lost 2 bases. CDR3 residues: CASSGERGGNTGELFF. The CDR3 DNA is TGTGCCAGCAGCGGCGAGCGGGGGGGCAACACCGGGGAGCTGTTTTTT.

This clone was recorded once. The CDR3 sequence: CASPSLSGNTIYF. In nucleotides, the CDR3 is TGTGCCAGCCCGTCCCTCTCTGGAAACACCATATATTTT. The V call is TRBV6-5, the J call TRBJ1-3; no clear D. Germline-derived CDR1 and CDR2 are MNHEY and SVGAGI. The CDR3 runs to 13 residues. The ends were cut back, 8 bases at V and 0 bases at J, with 8 bases in the middle.

The CDR3 nucleotides are TGTGCCAGCAGCTTAATGGGACAGGGGTACGAGCAGTACTTC. Encoded protein: CASSLMGQGYEQYF. The chain employs TRBV7-3 and TRBJ2-7, with TRBD1 matching over 10 bases. This CDR3 region has 14 residues. J lost 4 bases, V lost 1 base, and 1 base had no gene match. Germline V CDR1 and CDR2: SGHTA, FQGTGA.

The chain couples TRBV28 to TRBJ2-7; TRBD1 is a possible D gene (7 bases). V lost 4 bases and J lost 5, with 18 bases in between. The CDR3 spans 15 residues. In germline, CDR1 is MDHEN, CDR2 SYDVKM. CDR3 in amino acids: CASSSPTGRRDEQYF. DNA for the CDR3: TGTGCCAGCAGTTCTCCGACAGGGAGGCGGGACGAGCAGTACTTC.

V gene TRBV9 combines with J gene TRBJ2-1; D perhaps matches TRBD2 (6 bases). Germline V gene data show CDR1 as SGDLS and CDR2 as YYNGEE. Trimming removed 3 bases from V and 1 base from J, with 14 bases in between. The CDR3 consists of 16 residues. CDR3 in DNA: TGTGCCAGCAGCGAGCCCAAAAGCGGGTCCTACAATGAGCAGTTCTTC. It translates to CASSEPKSGSYNEQFF.

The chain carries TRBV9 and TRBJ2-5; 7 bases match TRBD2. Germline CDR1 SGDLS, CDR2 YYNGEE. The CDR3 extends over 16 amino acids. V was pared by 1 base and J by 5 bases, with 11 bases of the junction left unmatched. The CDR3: CASSVSPGLEGETQYF. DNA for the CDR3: TGTGCCAGCAGCGTAAGTCCAGGACTAGAGGGGGAGACCCAGTACTTC.

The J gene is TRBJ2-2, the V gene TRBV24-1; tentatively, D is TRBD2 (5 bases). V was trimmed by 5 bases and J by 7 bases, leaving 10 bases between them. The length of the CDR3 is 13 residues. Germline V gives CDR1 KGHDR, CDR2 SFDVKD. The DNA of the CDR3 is TGTGCCACCAGTGGCGGGCCCGGCGGGGAGCTGTTTTTT. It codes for CATSGGPGGELFF.

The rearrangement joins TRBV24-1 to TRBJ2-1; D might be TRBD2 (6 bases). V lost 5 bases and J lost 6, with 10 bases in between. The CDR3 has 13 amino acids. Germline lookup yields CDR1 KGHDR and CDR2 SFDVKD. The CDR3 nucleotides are TGTGCCACCAGTGCCCTCGGGAGCAATGAGCAGTTCTTC. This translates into CATSALGSNEQFF.

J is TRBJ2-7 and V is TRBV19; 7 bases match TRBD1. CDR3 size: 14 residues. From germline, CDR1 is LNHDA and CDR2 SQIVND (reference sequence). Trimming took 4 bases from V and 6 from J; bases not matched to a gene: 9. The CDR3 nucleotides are TGTGCCAGTAGTAAACAGGGGTTCCCTGGCGAGCAGTACTTC. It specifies CASSKQGFPGEQYF.

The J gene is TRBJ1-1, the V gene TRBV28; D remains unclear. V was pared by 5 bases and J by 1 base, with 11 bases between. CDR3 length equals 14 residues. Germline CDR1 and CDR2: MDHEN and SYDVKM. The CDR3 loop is CASSPVTGNTEAFF. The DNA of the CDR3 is TGTGCCAGCAGTCCTGTAACGGGGAACACTGAAGCTTTCTTT.

For the CDR3, the DNA is TGTGCCAGCAGTCCTCAGGGTCCCCCAACCTCCGAGCAGTACTTC. Its translation is CASSPQGPPTSEQYF. This sequence joins TRBV2 and TRBJ2-7; D is possibly TRBD1 (5 bases). Trimming left V 5 bases short and J 6 bases short, with 20 bases between. The CDR3 is 15 residues long. Germline V CDR1 and CDR2: SNHLY, FYNNEI. Based on the CDR3 plus reference TRBV2 and TRBJ2-7, the full variable domain is EPEVTQTPSHQVTQMGQEVILRCVPISNHLYFYWYRQILGQKVEFLVSFYNNEISEKSEIFDDQFSVERPDGSNFTLKIRSTKLEDSAMYFCASSPQGPPTSEQYFGPGTRLTVT.

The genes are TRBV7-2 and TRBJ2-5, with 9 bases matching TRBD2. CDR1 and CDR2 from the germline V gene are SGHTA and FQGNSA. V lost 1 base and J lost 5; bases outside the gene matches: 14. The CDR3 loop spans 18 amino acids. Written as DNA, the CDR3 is TGTGCCAGCAGCTTAGGGCGTCTAGCGGGAACCGTCGGGGAGACCCAGTACTTC. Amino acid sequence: CASSLGRLAGTVGETQYF. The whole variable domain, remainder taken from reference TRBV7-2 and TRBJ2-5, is GAGVSQSPSNKVTEKGKDVELRCDPISGHTALYWYRQSLGQGLEFLIYFQGNSAPDKSGLPSDRFSAERTGGSVSTLTIQRTQQEDSAVYLCASSLGRLAGTVGETQYFGPGTRLLVL.

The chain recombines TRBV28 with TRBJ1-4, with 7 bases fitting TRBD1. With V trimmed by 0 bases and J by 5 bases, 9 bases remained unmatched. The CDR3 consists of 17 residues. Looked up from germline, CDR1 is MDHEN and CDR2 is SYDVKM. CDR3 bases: TGTGCCAGCAGTTTATGGACAGGGAGAGGTGAAAATGAAAAACTGTTTTTT. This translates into CASSLWTGRGENEKLFF.

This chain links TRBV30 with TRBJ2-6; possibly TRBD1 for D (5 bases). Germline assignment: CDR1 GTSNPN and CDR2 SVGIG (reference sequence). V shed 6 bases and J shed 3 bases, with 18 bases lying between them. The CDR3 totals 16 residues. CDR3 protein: CACGPQGVSGANVLTF. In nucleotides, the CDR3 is TGTGCCTGCGGACCCCAAGGGGTTAGTGGGGCCAACGTCCTGACTTTC. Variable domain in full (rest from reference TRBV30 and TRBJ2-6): SQTIHQWPATLVQPVGSPLSLECTVEGTSNPNLYWYRQAAGRGLQLLFYSVGIGQISSEVPQNLSASRPQDRQFILSSKKLLLSDSGFYLCACGPQGVSGANVLTFGAGSRLTVL.